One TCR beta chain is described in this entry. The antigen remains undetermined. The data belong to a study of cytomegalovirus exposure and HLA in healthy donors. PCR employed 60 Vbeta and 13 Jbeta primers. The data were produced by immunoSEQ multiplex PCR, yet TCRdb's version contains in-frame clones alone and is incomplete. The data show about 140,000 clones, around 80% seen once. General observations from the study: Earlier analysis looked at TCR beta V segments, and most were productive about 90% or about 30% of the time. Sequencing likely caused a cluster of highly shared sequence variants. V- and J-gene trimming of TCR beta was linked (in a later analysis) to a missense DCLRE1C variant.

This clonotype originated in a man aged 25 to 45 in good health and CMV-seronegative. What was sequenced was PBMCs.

CDR3 sequence: CASKVDRGPGELFF. The CDR3 DNA is TGTGCCAGCAAGGTCGACAGGGGTCCCGGGGAGCTGTTTTTT. The J gene is TRBJ2-2, the V gene TRBV6-4, with 8 bases fitting TRBD1. With V trimmed by 7 bases and J by 6 bases, 7 bases remained unmatched. From germline, CDR1 is MRHNA and CDR2 SNTAGT. This CDR3 comprises 14 residues.